The clone carrying this T cell receptor beta chain has a handful of counts. Its antigen is unknown. The data were obtained in a study of OX40 agonist ivuxolimab in advanced cancers. Background on the study: Hepatocellular carcinoma, melanoma, renal cell or head and neck cancer was diagnosed in the dose-escalation patients. Broader study findings: Clonal expansion among partial responders at 0.1-3.0 mg/kg ranked near the lowest. Relative to CD4+, CD8+ T cells held more expanded clones on average.

The assay was immunoSEQ multiplex PCR, and TCRdb's table has in-frame clones only and misses some. The sample lists about 56,000 clones, approximately 79% occurring once. The length of the CDR3 is 18 residues. The germline CDR1 and CDR2 sequences are LGHNA and YSLEER. V was shortened by 0 bases and J by 2 bases, with 17 bases between the two germline ends. Blood got drawn at baseline, again on cycle 4 day 1, and then on cycle 7 day 1. J is TRBJ1-5 and V is TRBV4-3; D is unclear. The receptor was derived from an adult with an advanced solid tumor such as melanoma, head and neck, liver or kidney cancer. This material consisted of CD4+ or CD8+ T cells sorted from blood, taken in a trial of the OX40 agonist ivuxolimab. In nucleotides, the CDR3 is TGCGCCAGCAGCCAAGAAGTGTTTTCCCTACGAGGCAATCAGCCCCAGCATTTT. Protein sequence: CASSQEVFSLRGNQPQHF.